These 17 T cell receptor beta chains share one sample of origin, sequenced in a study of T cells in Graves' hyperthyroidism and ophthalmopathy. Regions amplified from RNA transcripts were the TCR beta CDR3 regions. The HTBI primer set served for first-round RT-PCR of the TCR CDR3. TCRdb processed the multiplex PCR reads anew with MiXCR; each CDR3 protein has one entry. Of about 360,000 distinct CDR3 sequences listed, less than 15% are singletons. Sequenced: blood. These receptors were taken from a woman under 30 with Graves' hyperthyroidism.

This clonotype showed up many times. The chain combines TRBV20-1 with TRBJ1-1; the match to TRBD1 covers 7 bases. Germline V CDR1 and CDR2: DFQATT, SNEGSKA (reference sequence). The CDR3 is made up of 15 amino acids. Trimming at V came to 5 bases and at J to 2 bases, leaving 11 bases not matched to a gene. CDR3 protein: CSAGNVRDSNTEAFF. The CDR3, as DNA: TGCAGTGCTGGGAACGTCCGGGACAGCAACACTGAAGCTTTCTTT.

Many counts were recorded for this clonotype. CDR3 nucleotides: TGTGCCAGCAGCACCGGGACGGGCACAGATACGCAGTATTTT. Its translation: CASSTGTGTDTQYF. V and J are TRBV11-2 and TRBJ2-3; D may be TRBD1 or TRBD2 (5 bases each). Trimming cost V 5 bases and J 1 base, with 10 bases left between them. The CDR3 extends over 14 amino acids. Looked up from germline, CDR1 is SGHAT and CDR2 is FQNNGV.

The V call is TRBV5-8, the J call TRBJ2-2, with D unclear. The V and J ends lost 2 bases and 6 bases respectively, with 8 bases between them. Germline-derived CDR1 and CDR2 are SGHTS and YDEGEE. The CDR3 length is 13 residues. Here the CDR3 DNA reads TGTGCCAGCAGCTTACTACTGTCCGGGGAGCTGTTTTTT. It yields the protein CASSLLLSGELFF.

The chain joins TRBV15 to TRBJ2-1, with 10 nucleotides matching TRBD2. CDR1 LNHNV and CDR2 YYDKDF come from the germline V gene (reference sequence). J gave up 4 bases and V 2 bases, and 5 bases lay outside the gene matches. The CDR3 contains 16 residues. The CDR3 region has the DNA TGTGCCACCAGCAGACAGAGCGGGAGGGGGTACAATGAGCAGTTCTTC. Amino acid sequence: CATSRQSGRGYNEQFF.

This clonotype was found many times. The V and J genes are TRBV7-3 and TRBJ1-1, with 9 bases that match TRBD1. V shed 0 bases and J 4 bases; nucleotides not matched to a gene: 6. Germline V gives CDR1 SGHTA, CDR2 FQGTGA. CDR3 length: 16 amino acids. CDR3 sequence (DNA): TGTGCCAGCAGCTTAACCCCTTCGACAGGGGGCACTGAAGCTTTCTTT. It translates to CASSLTPSTGGTEAFF.

This clonotype showed up many times. The V and J genes are TRBV2 and TRBJ2-5; no reliable D call. This CDR3 region has 12 residues. In germline, CDR1 is SNHLY, CDR2 FYNNEI. V lost 0 bases to trimming and J lost 7 bases, with 6 bases between them. The CDR3 nucleotides read TGTGCCAGCAGTGAAGCCCCCGGGACCCAGTACTTC. Encoded protein: CASSEAPGTQYF.

This clonotype was counted at least ten times. The genes are TRBV7-9 and TRBJ2-7; D is unclear. Germline loops: CDR1 SEHNR, CDR2 FQNEAQ (reference sequence). The V end lost 2 bases, the J end lost 4 bases, and 9 bases lay between the germline ends. The CDR3 loop spans 13 amino acids. CDR3 in DNA: TGTGCCAGCAGCTTACGCTACGGGTACGAGCAGTACTTC. Amino acids: CASSLRYGYEQYF.

Only a few counts were recorded for this clonotype. This chain links TRBV29-1 with TRBJ2-2, with D perhaps matching TRBD1 or TRBD2 (5 bases each). The CDR3 is 14 amino acids. From germline, CDR1 is SQVTM and CDR2 ANQGSEA. The V and J ends lost 6 bases and 4 bases respectively, with 15 bases between them. In DNA, the CDR3 is TGCAGCGTCCCGAACCGGGACGCCACCGGGGAGCTGTTTTTT. It translates to CSVPNRDATGELFF.

V usage is TRBV24-1 and J usage is TRBJ2-2; D possibly corresponds to TRBD1 (6 bases). The germline V gene encodes CDR1 KGHDR and CDR2 SFDVKD. The CDR3 has 15 residues. V was trimmed by 6 bases and J by 7 bases, leaving 17 bases between them. The CDR3 coding sequence is TGTGCCACCAGTTTCGGGTTGGGGGCAGTCGGGGAGCTGTTTTTT. Translating gives CATSFGLGAVGELFF.

The sample holds a few counts of this clonotype. The V gene is TRBV27, the J gene TRBJ2-7; 7 positions agree with TRBD1. The germline V gene has CDR1 MNHEY and CDR2 SMNVEV (reference sequence). The CDR3 is made up of 13 amino acids. The V and J ends lost 6 bases and 7 bases, in that order; junction bases with no gene match: 9. CDR3 DNA: TGTGCCAGCAGAAATTCTGACAGGGAAGAGCAGTACTTC. The encoded protein is CASRNSDREEQYF.

This clonotype came up many times. This rearrangement joins TRBV14 to TRBJ1-6; D is uncertain. Germline CDR1 SGHDN, CDR2 FVKESK. The V and J ends lost 6 bases and 7 bases respectively, with 10 bases between them. The CDR3 loop spans 13 amino acids. DNA of the CDR3: TGTGCCAGCAGTTGGCGGGAGAATTCACCCCTCCACTTT. It is translated as CASSWRENSPLHF.

This clonotype was counted only a few times. The genes are TRBV20-1 and TRBJ2-3; 7 bases map to TRBD2. CDR3 length: 13 residues. V shed 5 bases, J shed 3 bases, and the junction held 5 bases outside the gene matches. Germline loops: CDR1 DFQATT, CDR2 SNEGSKA (reference sequence). CDR3 coding DNA: TGCAGTGCTTTACTGGGGGGGACAGATACGCAGTATTTT. Its translation is CSALLGGTDTQYF.

This clonotype was detected many times. The rearrangement links TRBV6-1 to TRBJ1-1; unclear D gene. Trimming pared 10 bases from V and 1 base from J, leaving 13 bases between. Looked up from germline, CDR1 is MNHNS and CDR2 is SASEGT. The CDR3 runs to 13 residues. The CDR3 protein is CATVHWENTEAFF. The CDR3 region has the DNA TGTGCCACCGTACATTGGGAGAACACTGAAGCTTTCTTT.

Here the CDR3 reads CSASPLAGAQYEQYF. DNA for the CDR3: TGCAGTGCTAGCCCCCTAGCGGGGGCGCAGTACGAGCAGTACTTC. The chain couples TRBV20-1 to TRBJ2-7, with 10 bases aligning to TRBD2. V trimming: 3 bases; J trimming: 4 bases; junction bases outside the gene matches: 9. Germline V lookup: CDR1 DFQATT, CDR2 SNEGSKA (reference sequence). CDR3 length: 15 residues.

This clonotype has a count of ten or more. The chain has TRBV4-2 and TRBJ2-7, with D possibly TRBD2 on 5 matching bases. The germline CDR1 and CDR2 sequences are LGHNA and YNFKEQ. The CDR3 spans 12 residues. Trimming cost V 5 bases and J 7 bases, with 12 bases left between them. The CDR3 protein is CASSGRDVEQYF. CDR3 sequence (DNA): TGTGCCAGCAGCGGACGGGATGTTGAGCAGTACTTC.

This clonotype was recorded a few times. The chain carries TRBV4-2 and TRBJ1-4; no clear D. CDR1 is LGHNA and CDR2 is YNFKEQ in the germline V gene. This CDR3 is built from 14 residues. Trimming took off 4 bases at V and 7 bases at J, with 13 bases between the two ends. The CDR3 DNA sequence: TGTGCCAGCAGCCCGGCCGAGTACCCTGAAAAACTGTTTTTT. Translated: CASSPAEYPEKLFF.

The sample holds many counts of this clonotype. This sequence joins TRBV7-2 and TRBJ1-5; D unclear. The CDR3 covers 17 residues. The germline V gene has CDR1 SGHTA and CDR2 FQGNSA. V was shortened by 1 base and J by 5 bases, with 18 bases between the two germline ends. The CDR3 here is CASSLGSWAADYQPQHF. The CDR3 region has the DNA TGTGCCAGCAGCTTAGGGTCCTGGGCAGCGGACTATCAGCCCCAGCATTTT.